These 13 T cell receptor beta chains were all obtained from the same sample, sequenced in a study of blood T cell repertoires in COVID-19. Profiled with immunoSEQ multiplex PCR; TCRdb holds only in-frame clones, not every one. The sample records roughly 230,000 clones, 65% to 85% being singletons. The sample consisted of PBMCs or T cells enriched from blood (not recorded which). The receptors were sampled from a man between 45 and 60 years old who had recovered from COVID-19.

The chain is built from TRBV24-1 and TRBJ2-3, with D perhaps TRBD2 (7 bases). This CDR3 is 14 amino acids long. The germline V gene encodes CDR1 KGHDR and CDR2 SFDVKD. Trimming removed 7 bases from V and 4 bases from J, with 14 bases in between. CDR3 residues: CATRGGGAPDTQYF. In DNA, the CDR3 is TGTGCCACCAGGGGTGGGGGGGCACCAGATACGCAGTATTTT.

This clone came up once. This rearrangement joins TRBV2 to TRBJ2-3, with a weak D call TRBD2 (5 bases). V was trimmed by 2 bases and J by 2 bases, leaving 11 bases between them. The CDR3 covers 15 residues. Looked up from germline, CDR1 is SNHLY and CDR2 is FYNNEI. CDR3 in DNA: TGTGCCAGCAGTGAAAATAGCGCCCACACAGATACGCAGTATTTT. This gives the protein CASSENSAHTDTQYF.

The J gene is TRBJ2-1, the V gene TRBV15, with 7 bases that match TRBD2. The CDR3 consists of 17 residues. The germline gives CDR1 LNHNV, CDR2 YYDKDF (reference sequence). V dropped 3 bases and J dropped 0; count of bases not matched to a gene: 8. CDR3 region: CATSSGRTSSSYNEQFF. The CDR3 region has the DNA TGTGCCACCAGCAGCGGGAGGACCTCGAGCTCCTACAATGAGCAGTTCTTC.

The V and J genes are TRBV2 and TRBJ2-1; the D gene is possibly TRBD1 (5 bases). The V gene's germline CDR1 is SNHLY and CDR2 FYNNEI. This CDR3 has 14 residues. Trimming removed 3 bases from V and 2 bases from J, with 8 bases in between. The DNA of the CDR3 is TGTGCCAGCAGTGAGCAGGGCGCCTACAATGAGCAGTTCTTC. Residues: CASSEQGAYNEQFF. The variable domain in full, with the rest retrieved from reference TRBV2 and TRBJ2-1, is EPEVTQTPSHQVTQMGQEVILRCVPISNHLYFYWYRQILGQKVEFLVSFYNNEISEKSEIFDDQFSVERPDGSNFTLKIRSTKLEDSAMYFCASSEQGAYNEQFFGPGTRLTVL.

V is TRBV24-1 and J is TRBJ2-7, with 7 positions matching TRBD1. The germline CDR1 and CDR2 sequences are KGHDR and SFDVKD. This CDR3 is built from 13 residues. J was trimmed by 5 bases and V by 4 bases; bases with no gene match: 4. In DNA, the CDR3 is TGTGCCACCAGTGACCACGACAGGGACGAGCAGTACTTC. This gives the protein CATSDHDRDEQYF.

The chain employs TRBV5-1 and TRBJ2-1; the match to TRBD2 covers 13 bases. This CDR3 has 16 amino acids. Trimming cost V 4 bases and J 3 bases; bases outside gene matches: 4. CDR1 and CDR2 (germline): SGHRS, YFSETQ. The CDR3 sequence is CASSGRLAGGYNEQFF. CDR3 nucleotide sequence: TGCGCCAGCAGCGGCCGACTAGCGGGGGGCTACAATGAGCAGTTCTTC.

The chain uses TRBV3-1 (or the pseudogene TRBV3-2) and TRBJ1-5; tentative D call: TRBD1 (5 bases). CDR3 size: 17 residues. V was trimmed by 0 bases and J by 0 bases, leaving 12 bases between them. Germline V gives CDR1 LGHDT, CDR2 YNNKEL (reference sequence). CDR3 in amino acids: CASSQDRGLTSNQPQHF. The CDR3 bases are TGTGCCAGCAGCCAAGATCGGGGGTTGACTAGCAATCAGCCCCAGCATTTT.

The chain links TRBV29-1 to TRBJ1-1, with 7 bases lining up with TRBD1. Germline V gene lookup returns CDR1 SQVTM and CDR2 ANQGSEA. After removal of 8 bases from V and 3 bases from J, the junction contained 9 bases not matched to a gene. The CDR3 length is 13 residues. The CDR3 here is CSIDRAWDTEAFF. The CDR3 DNA is TGCAGCATAGACAGGGCCTGGGACACTGAAGCTTTCTTT.

The chain employs TRBV5-1 and TRBJ1-2; weak D call: TRBD1 (5 bases). The CDR3 spans 16 residues. V lost 5 bases and J 2 bases, leaving 19 bases between the germline ends. CDR1 is SGHRS and CDR2 is YFSETQ in the germline V gene. Here the CDR3 DNA reads TGCGCCAGCAGAGTCGCCGTCCGGGGGGTAAACTATGGCTACACCTTC. Translation gives CASRVAVRGVNYGYTF.

V and J are TRBV5-6 and TRBJ2-2; 7 bases map to TRBD1. J lost 7 bases, V lost 4 bases, and 7 bases had no gene match. From germline, CDR1 is SGHDT and CDR2 YYEEEE. This CDR3 is 14 amino acids long. CDR3 amino acids: CASSLTGSSGELFF. As DNA, the CDR3 is TGTGCCAGCAGCCTGACAGGGAGTAGCGGGGAGCTGTTTTTT.

The rearrangement joins TRBV29-1 to TRBJ1-1; D is undetermined. V dropped 5 bases and J dropped 11 bases, with 21 bases sitting between them. The CDR3 contains 13 residues. The germline V gene has CDR1 SQVTM and CDR2 ANQGSEA. The CDR3 region has the DNA TGCAGCGTTCTTCCGTCCGGGAGCCCGCGGGCTTTCTTT. This gives the protein CSVLPSGSPRAFF.

The chain combines TRBV12-5 with TRBJ2-7, with D maybe TRBD2 (7 bases). Trimming stripped 4 bases from V and 3 bases from J, with 19 bases between. CDR3 length: 16 residues. Per the germline V gene, CDR1 is LGHNT and CDR2 is FRNRAP. The CDR3 DNA reads TGTGCTAGTGGTTACCGGGGGGCGCCGAGGGTCTACGAGCAGTACTTC. Amino acid sequence: CASGYRGAPRVYEQYF.

The chain is built from TRBV5-1 and TRBJ1-2; D is unclear. With 0 bases removed from V and 5 bases from J, the gap between germline ends came to 11 bases. Per germline, CDR1 SGHRS and CDR2 YFSETQ. The CDR3 length is 14 residues. CDR3 nucleotides: TGCGCCAGCAGCTTGGAACAGTTCGGATATGGCTACACCTTC. Its translation: CASSLEQFGYGYTF.